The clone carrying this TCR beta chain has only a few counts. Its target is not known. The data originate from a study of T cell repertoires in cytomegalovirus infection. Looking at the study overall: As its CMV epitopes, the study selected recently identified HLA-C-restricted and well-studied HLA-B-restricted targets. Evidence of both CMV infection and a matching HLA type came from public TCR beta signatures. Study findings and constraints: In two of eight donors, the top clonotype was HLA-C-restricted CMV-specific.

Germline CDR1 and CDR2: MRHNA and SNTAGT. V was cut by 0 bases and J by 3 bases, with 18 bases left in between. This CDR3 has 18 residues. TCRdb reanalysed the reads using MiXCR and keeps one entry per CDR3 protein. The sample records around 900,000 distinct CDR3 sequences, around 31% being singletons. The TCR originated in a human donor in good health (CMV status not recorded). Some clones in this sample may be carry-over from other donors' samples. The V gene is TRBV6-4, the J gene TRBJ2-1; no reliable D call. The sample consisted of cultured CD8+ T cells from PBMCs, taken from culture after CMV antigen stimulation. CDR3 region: CASSDSISLVPNYNEQFF. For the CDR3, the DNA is TGTGCCAGCAGTGACTCGATATCCTTAGTGCCTAACTACAATGAGCAGTTCTTC.